This T cell receptor (beta chain) was sequenced in a study of Graves' ophthalmopathy and Graves' hyperthyroidism. The study amplified TCR beta CDR3 regions using RNA transcripts. An opening RT-PCR round employed HTBI primers and preceded a second-round multiplex PCR. TCRdb used MiXCR to reprocess the multiplex PCR reads, holding one entry per CDR3 protein. The profile shows around 470,000 distinct CDR3 sequences, roughly 14% of them singletons. Diagnoses were established from clinical symptoms, serum thyroxine, TRAb, thyroid ultrasound and orbital computed tomography. The table lists this clonotype with many counts. The TCR was taken from a woman aged 25 to 45 with Graves' ophthalmopathy. What was sequenced was blood.

CDR3 amino acids: CSARDPADIPGQPQHF. Written as DNA, the CDR3 is TGCAGTGCTAGAGATCCAGCGGACATACCGGGTCAGCCCCAGCATTTT. This sequence joins TRBV20-1 and TRBJ1-5; weak D call: TRBD1 (5 bases). The CDR3 runs 16 residues. The V gene's germline CDR1 is DFQATT and CDR2 SNEGSKA (reference sequence). The ends were cut back, 0 bases at V and 6 bases at J, with 18 bases in the middle.